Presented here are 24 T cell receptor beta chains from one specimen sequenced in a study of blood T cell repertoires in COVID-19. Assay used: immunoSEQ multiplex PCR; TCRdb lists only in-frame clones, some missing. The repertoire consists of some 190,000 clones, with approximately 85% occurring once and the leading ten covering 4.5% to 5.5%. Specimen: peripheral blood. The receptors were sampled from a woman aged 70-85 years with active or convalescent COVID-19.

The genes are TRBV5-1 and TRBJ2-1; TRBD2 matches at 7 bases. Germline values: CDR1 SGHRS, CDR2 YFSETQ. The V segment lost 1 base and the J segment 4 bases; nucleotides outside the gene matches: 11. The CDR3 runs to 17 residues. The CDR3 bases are TGCGCCAGCAGCTTGACCGCGCGGGCTAGCGGTTACAATGAGCAGTTCTTC. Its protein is CASSLTARASGYNEQFF.

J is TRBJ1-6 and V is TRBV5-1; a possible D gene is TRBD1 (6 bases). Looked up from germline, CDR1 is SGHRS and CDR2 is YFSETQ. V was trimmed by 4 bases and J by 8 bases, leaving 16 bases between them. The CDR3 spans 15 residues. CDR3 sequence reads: CASSLAGGPDSPLHF. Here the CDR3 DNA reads TGCGCCAGCAGCCTCGCCGGGGGGCCTGATTCACCCCTCCACTTT.

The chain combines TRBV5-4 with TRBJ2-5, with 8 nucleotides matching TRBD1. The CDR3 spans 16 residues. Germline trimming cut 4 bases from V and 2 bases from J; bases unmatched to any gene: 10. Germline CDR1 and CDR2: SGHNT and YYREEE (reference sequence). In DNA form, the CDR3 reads TGTGCCAGCAGCACCGGGGACAGGTCCAATCAAGAGACCCAGTACTTC. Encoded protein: CASSTGDRSNQETQYF.

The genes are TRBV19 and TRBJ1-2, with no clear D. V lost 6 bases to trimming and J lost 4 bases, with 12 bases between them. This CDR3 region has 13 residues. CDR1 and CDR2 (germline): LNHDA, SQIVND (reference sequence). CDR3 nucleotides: TGTGCCAGTAGCGATGCGCCTGGCTATGGCTACACCTTC. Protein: CASSDAPGYGYTF. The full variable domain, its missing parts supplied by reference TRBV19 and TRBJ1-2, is DGGITQSPKYLFRKEGQNVTLSCEQNLNHDAMYWYRQDPGQGLRLIYYSQIVNDFQKGDIAEGYSVSREKKESFPLTVTSAQKNPTAFYLCASSDAPGYGYTFGSGTRLTVV.

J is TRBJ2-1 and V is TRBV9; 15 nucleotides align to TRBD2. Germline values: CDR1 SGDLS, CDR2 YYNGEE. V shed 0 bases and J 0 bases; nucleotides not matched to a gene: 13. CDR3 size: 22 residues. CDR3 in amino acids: CASSVAFSGTSGRPLSYNEQFF. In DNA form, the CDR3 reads TGTGCCAGCAGCGTAGCATTTAGTGGGACTAGCGGGAGGCCCCTCTCCTACAATGAGCAGTTCTTC.

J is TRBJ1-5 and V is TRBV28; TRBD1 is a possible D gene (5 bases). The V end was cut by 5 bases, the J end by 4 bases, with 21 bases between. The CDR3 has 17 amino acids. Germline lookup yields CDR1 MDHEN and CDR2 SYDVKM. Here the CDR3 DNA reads TGTGCCAGCAGTCCGAGGAGGGGAGGGTTCGGGAATCAGCCCCAGCATTTT. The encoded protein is CASSPRRGGFGNQPQHF.

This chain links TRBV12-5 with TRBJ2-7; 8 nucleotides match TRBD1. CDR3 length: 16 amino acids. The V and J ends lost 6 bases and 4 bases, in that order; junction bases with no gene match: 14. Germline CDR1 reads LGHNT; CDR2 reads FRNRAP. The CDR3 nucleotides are TGTGCTAGTGGACACACGAACAGGGGGGAGAGATACGAGCAGTACTTC. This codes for CASGHTNRGERYEQYF.

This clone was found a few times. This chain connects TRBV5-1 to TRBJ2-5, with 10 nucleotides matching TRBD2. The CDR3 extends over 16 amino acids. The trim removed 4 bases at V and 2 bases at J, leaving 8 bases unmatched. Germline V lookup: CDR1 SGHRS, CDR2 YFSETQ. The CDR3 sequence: CASSPRTSGKQETQYF. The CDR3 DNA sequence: TGCGCCAGCAGCCCCAGGACTAGCGGTAAACAAGAGACCCAGTACTTC.

The CDR3 loop is CSASRLTGDYEQYF. The CDR3, as DNA: TGCAGTGCTAGTCGGTTAACAGGGGACTACGAGCAGTACTTC. The chain couples TRBV20-1 to TRBJ2-7, with 7 positions matching TRBD1. Germline CDR1 reads DFQATT; CDR2 reads SNEGSKA (reference sequence). This CDR3 has 14 residues. After removal of 3 bases from V and 3 bases from J, the junction contained 8 bases not matched to a gene.

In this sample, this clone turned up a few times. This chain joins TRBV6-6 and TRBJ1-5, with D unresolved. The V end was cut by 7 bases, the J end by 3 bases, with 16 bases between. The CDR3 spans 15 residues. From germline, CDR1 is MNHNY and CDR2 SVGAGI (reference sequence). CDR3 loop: CASTAGKANNQPQHF. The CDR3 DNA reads TGTGCCAGCACCGCGGGGAAGGCAAACAATCAGCCCCAGCATTTT.

In DNA form, the CDR3 reads TGTGCCAGCAGCTCCCTCGGAGGGACTAGCGGGTACCAAGAGACCCAGTACTTC. Translated: CASSSLGGTSGYQETQYF. The gene calls are TRBV7-9 and TRBJ2-5; 12 nucleotides agree with TRBD2. This CDR3 has 18 residues. V lost 4 bases, J lost 0 bases, and 9 bases stayed unmatched. CDR1 is SEHNR, CDR2 FQNEAQ, per germline (reference sequence).

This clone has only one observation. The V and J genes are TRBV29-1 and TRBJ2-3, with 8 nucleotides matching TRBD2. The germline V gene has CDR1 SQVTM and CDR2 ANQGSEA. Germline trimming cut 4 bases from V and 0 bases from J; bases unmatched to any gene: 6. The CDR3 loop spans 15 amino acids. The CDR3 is CSVVGTRDSTDTQYF. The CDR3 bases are TGCAGCGTTGTGGGGACTAGGGACAGCACAGATACGCAGTATTTT.

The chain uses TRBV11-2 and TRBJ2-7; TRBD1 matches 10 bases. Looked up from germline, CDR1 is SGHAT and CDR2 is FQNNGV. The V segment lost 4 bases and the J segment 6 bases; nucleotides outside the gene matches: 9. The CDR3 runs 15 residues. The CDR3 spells CASSYGTGARFEQYF. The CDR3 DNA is TGTGCCAGCAGCTACGGGACAGGGGCCCGCTTCGAGCAGTACTTC.

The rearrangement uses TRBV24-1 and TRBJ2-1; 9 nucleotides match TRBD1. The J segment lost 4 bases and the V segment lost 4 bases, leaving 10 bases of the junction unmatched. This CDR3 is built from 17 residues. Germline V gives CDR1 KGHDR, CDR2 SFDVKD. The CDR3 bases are TGTGCCACCAGTGAGTCTTCCGGGACAGGGCAATACAATGAGCAGTTCTTC. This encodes CATSESSGTGQYNEQFF.

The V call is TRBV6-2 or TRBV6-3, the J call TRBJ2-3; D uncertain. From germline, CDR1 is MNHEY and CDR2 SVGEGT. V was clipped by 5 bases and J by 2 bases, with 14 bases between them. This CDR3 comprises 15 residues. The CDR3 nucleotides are TGTGCCAGCAGTCTAGGTTTAGGCGACACAGATACGCAGTATTTT. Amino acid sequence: CASSLGLGDTDTQYF.

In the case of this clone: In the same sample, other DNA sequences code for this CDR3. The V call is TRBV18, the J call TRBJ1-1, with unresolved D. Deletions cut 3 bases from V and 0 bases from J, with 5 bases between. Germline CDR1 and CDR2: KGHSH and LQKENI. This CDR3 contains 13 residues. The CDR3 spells CASSPNLNTEAFF. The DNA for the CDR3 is TGTGCCAGCTCACCTAATTTGAACACTGAAGCTTTCTTT.

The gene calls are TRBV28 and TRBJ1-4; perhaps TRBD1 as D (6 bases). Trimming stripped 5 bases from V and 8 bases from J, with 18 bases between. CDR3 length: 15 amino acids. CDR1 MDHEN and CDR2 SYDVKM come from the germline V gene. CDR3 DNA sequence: TGTGCCAGCAGTGCTGAGGGGGGAGGGCACGAAAAACTGTTTTTT. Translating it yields CASSAEGGGHEKLFF. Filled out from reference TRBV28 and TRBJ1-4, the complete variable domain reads DVKVTQSSRYLVKRTGEKVFLECVQDMDHENMFWYRQDPGLGLRLIYFSYDVKMKEKGDIPEGYSVSREKKERFSLILESASTNQTSMYLCASSAEGGGHEKLFFGSGTQLSVL.

The CDR3 nucleotides read TGTGCCACCAGCAGTATAATAAGCGACCCAGAAGAGACCCAGTACTTC. It is translated as CATSSIISDPEETQYF. The J gene is TRBJ2-5, the V gene TRBV15; D unclear. Germline V gene data show CDR1 as LNHNV and CDR2 as YYDKDF (reference sequence). V lost 3 bases, J lost 3 bases, and 17 bases lay in between. CDR3 length: 16 amino acids.

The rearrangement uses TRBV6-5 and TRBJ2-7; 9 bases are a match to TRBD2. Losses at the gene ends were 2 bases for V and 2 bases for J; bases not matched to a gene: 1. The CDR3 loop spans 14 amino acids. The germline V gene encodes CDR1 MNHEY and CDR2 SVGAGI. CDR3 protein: CASSYIAGAYEQYF. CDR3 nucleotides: TGTGCCAGCAGTTACATAGCGGGAGCCTACGAGCAGTACTTC.

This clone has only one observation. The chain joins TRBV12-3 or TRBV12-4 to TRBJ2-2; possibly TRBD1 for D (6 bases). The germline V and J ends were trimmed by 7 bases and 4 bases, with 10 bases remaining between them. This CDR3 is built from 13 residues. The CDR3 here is CASIDRRTGELFF. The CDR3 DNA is TGTGCCAGCATTGACAGGCGCACCGGGGAGCTGTTTTTT.

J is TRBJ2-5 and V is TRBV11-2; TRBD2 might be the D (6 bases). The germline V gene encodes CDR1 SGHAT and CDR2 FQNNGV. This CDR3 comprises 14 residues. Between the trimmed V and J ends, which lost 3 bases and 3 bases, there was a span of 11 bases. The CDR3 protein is CASSLRRAEETQYF. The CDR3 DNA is TGTGCCAGCAGCTTGAGGAGGGCAGAAGAGACCCAGTACTTC.

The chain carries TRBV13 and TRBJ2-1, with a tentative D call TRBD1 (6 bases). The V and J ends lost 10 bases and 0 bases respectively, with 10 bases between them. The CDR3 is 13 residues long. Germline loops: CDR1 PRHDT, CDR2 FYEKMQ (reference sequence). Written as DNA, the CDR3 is TGTGCCACCTCGGGACACTCCTACAATGAGCAGTTCTTC. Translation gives CATSGHSYNEQFF. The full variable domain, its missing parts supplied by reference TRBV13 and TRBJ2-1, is AAGVIQSPRHLIKEKRETATLKCYPIPRHDTVYWYQQGPGQDPQFLISFYEKMQSDKGSIPDRFSAQQFSDYHSELNMSSLELGDSALYFCATSGHSYNEQFFGPGTRLTVL.

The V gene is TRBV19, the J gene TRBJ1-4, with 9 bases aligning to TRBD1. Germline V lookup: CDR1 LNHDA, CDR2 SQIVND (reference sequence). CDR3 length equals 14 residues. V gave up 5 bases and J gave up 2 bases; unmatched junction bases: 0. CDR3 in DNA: TGTGCCAGTAGTGACAGGGGGACTAATGAAAAACTGTTTTTT. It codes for CASSDRGTNEKLFF.

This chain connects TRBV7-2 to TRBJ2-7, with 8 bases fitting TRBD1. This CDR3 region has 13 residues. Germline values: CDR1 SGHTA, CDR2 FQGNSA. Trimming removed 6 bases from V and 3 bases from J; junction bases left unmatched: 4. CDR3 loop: CASRAGGRYEQYF. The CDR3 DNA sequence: TGTGCCAGCAGGGCAGGGGGCCGCTACGAGCAGTACTTC.